This T cell receptor (beta chain) comes out of a study of yellow fever vaccine responses in identical twins. General observations from the study: Twins' vaccine T cell responses were reported to seem partly convergent and partly personalized.

With regard to this clonotype: What it binds is unknown.

The CDR3 has 14 amino acids. In germline, CDR1 is SGHDN, CDR2 FVKESK. V lost 3 bases and J 4 bases, leaving 13 bases between the germline ends. TCRdb analysed the RT-PCR reads with MiXCR anew, one entry per CDR3 protein. The sample shows around 3,600 distinct CDR3 sequences, about 83% of them seen only once. The J gene is TRBJ2-7, the V gene TRBV14, with D unclear. This receptor was identified in a young woman who received the yellow fever vaccine. The sequencing here drew on T cells from blood (PBMCs), unsorted or a sorted subset (not recorded which), taken before or after yellow fever vaccination (not recorded which). CDR3 loop: CASSQSQILYEQYF. The CDR3 DNA is TGTGCCAGCAGCCAGTCCCAAATTCTGTACGAGCAGTACTTC.